This is a list of T cell receptor beta chains from one sample in a study of early T cells in non-severe SARS-CoV-2 infection. TCRdb itself ran the 5' RACE reads through MiXCR, one entry per CDR3 protein. The data contain some 59,000 distinct CDR3 sequences, roughly 8.8% of them singletons. The sequencing sample was made of whole blood. The receptors originated from an adult who was a healthcare worker with PCR-confirmed SARS-CoV-2 infection or an uninfected control (not recorded which). CDR3s include the opening cysteine and the closing phenylalanine or tryptophan. Size tells how often a clone was seen (once, few, many) or the class of an expanded clone, and some rows leave it out.

cdr3_length v_call clone_size cdr3_aa
13 TRBV7-6 few CARVRQGDAEAFF
13 TRBV2 few CASNPDRATEAFF
11 TRBV30 few CAWSLGARGFF
12 TRBV11-2 - CASSKSTYGYTF
13 TRBV11-3 few CAIFLDRADTQYF
13 TRBV7-3 - CASSNTSQETQYF
14 TRBV14 - CASSQGFRVTEAFF
15 TRBV20-1 many CSAPDRASIGDEQFF
14 TRBV19 few CASSVDRGNQPQHF
15 TRBV7-2 few CASSLRRAGLREQFF
15 TRBV20-1 few CSASGGSTDTDTQYF
16 TRBV15 many CATSRVAGQGPDTQYF
12 TRBV29-1 many CSERTSTDTQYF
12 TRBV10-3 few CAISARIPEAFF
13 TRBV2 many CASDRTDSYEQYF
13 TRBV10-3 many CAMGTGGDYGYTF
15 TRBV10-3 - CAISLGPDGNQPQHF
19 TRBV19 many CASSMEPTGYTSSYNEQFF
16 TRBV12-3/TRBV12-4 many CASSQTLAGGSYEQYF
11 TRBV5-1 few CASNLGETQYF
13 TRBV6-5 - CASSRDSFSEAFF
15 TRBV10-3 many CAISEQQGTENTIYF
13 TRBV27 - CASSLSYTQLQYF
14 TRBV19 - CASSIETSANIQYF
12 TRBV7-9 - CATSPTGDGYTF
14 TRBV5-1 few CASSMTELNTEAFF